A single T cell receptor beta chain is shown here with its context. Its antigen is still unknown. This entry comes from a study of T cell responses to AZD1222 COVID-19 vaccine. Trimming shortened V by 0 bases and J by 5 bases, and 11 bases separated the two germline ends. CDR1 is KGHSH and CDR2 is LQKENI in the germline V gene. The CDR3 consists of 14 residues. Study-wide results and caveats: It was only after the peak T cell response that any repertoires were sampled.

Produced via immunoSEQ multiplex PCR; TCRdb's table is partial and in-frame only. In the table there are about 54,000 clones, approximately 88% of which are singletons. The sample in question was peripheral blood, obtained on day 0 of AZD1222 vaccination. The TCR sequence derives from an adult in good health. The gene calls are TRBV18 and TRBJ2-7, with D tentatively TRBD2 (6 bases). The CDR3 sequence: CASSPPSTSNEQYF. In DNA form, the CDR3 reads TGTGCCAGCTCACCACCGTCCACTAGCAACGAGCAGTACTTC.